Included here is one TCR beta chain sequence, with context. No antigen is known for it. This sample stems from a study of graft-versus-host responses after intestinal transplantation. Study-wide context: Recipients across the board were started on anti-thymocyte globulin induction, then kept on tacrolimus and steroids for 2 to 4 years.

The germline V and J ends were trimmed by 2 bases and 14 bases, with 17 bases remaining between them. Germline loops: CDR1 SGHNT, CDR2 YYREEE (reference sequence). The CDR3 consists of 13 residues. Produced via immunoSEQ multiplex PCR; TCRdb's table is partial and in-frame only. The table shows about 73,000 clones, with 90% occurring only once. General study results and limits: Present in recipient marrow, GvH clones included some that appeared first in ileum or blood. The highest levels of circulating GvH clones went along with early declines in HvG clones after transplant. Graft-versus-host to host-versus-graft clonal ratios in allografts were high in patients with graft-donor T cell macrochimerism.

The chain joins TRBV5-4 to TRBJ2-4; D call uncertain. The sequencing used unstimulated CD8+ T cells sorted from spleen or lymph node cells, collected before transplant. This sequence originates from a human donor who was the organ donor for an intestinal transplant. The CDR3 DNA follows: TGTGCCAGCAGCTTATATAAGAAGGAGCCCAAGTACTTC. It codes for CASSLYKKEPKYF.